This TCR beta chain was recorded in a study of CD8 T cells in Susac syndrome. The authors reverse transcribed about 0.5 to 1 ug RNA with random hexamers. The CDR3 of TCR beta was amplified by immunoSEQ multiplex PCR across 54 Vbeta and 13 Jbeta. From the immunoSEQ multiplex PCR reads, TCRdb called clonotypes with MiXCR, one entry per CDR3 protein. The sample carries about 140,000 distinct CDR3 sequences, 94% recorded once. The TEMRA cells underwent FACS enrichment, while the CD8+ and CD4+ T cells underwent negative isolation. Germline lookup yields CDR1 DFQATT and CDR2 SNEGSKA (reference sequence). This CDR3 has 13 amino acids. Deletions cut 3 bases from V and 5 bases from J, with 11 bases between.

The specimen was CD8+ T cells from PBMCs. This TCR derives from a human donor in good health. The genes are TRBV20-1 and TRBJ2-1, with TRBD2 as a possible D gene (5 bases). For the CDR3, the DNA is TGCAGTGCTAGGGGCGGGTCTCACAATGAGCAGTTCTTC. The encoded protein is CSARGGSHNEQFF.